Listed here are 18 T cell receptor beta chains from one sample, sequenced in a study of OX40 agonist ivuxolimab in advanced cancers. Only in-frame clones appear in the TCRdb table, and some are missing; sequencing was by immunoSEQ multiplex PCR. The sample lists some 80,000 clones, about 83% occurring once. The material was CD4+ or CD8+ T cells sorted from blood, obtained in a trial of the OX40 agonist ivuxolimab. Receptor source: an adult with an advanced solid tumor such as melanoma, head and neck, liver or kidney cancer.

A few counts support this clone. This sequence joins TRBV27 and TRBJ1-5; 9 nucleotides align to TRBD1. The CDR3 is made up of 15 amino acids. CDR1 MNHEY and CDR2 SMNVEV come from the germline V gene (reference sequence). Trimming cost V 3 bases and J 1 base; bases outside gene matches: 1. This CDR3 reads CASSLDRGSNQPQHF. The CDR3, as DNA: TGTGCCAGCAGTTTGGACAGGGGAAGCAATCAGCCCCAGCATTTT.

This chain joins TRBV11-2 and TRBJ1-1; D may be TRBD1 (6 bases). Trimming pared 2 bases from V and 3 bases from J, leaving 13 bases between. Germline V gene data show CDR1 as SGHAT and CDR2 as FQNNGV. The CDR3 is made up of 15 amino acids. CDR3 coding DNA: TGTGCCAGCAGCTTACTGAGCGGGGGCGACACTGAAGCTTTCTTT. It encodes CASSLLSGGDTEAFF. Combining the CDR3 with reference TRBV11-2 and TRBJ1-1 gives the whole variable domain EAGVAQSPRYKIIEKRQSVAFWCNPISGHATLYWYQQILGQGPKLLIQFQNNGVVDDSQLPKDRFSAERLKGVDSTLKIQPAKLEDSAVYLCASSLLSGGDTEAFFGQGTRLTVV.

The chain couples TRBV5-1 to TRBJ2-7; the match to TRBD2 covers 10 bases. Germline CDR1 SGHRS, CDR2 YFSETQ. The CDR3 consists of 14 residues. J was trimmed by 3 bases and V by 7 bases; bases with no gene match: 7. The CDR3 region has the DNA TGCGCCAGCGGAAGGACTAGCGGAGACTACGAGCAGTACTTC. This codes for CASGRTSGDYEQYF. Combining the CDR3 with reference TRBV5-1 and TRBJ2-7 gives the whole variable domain KAGVTQTPRYLIKTRGQQVTLSCSPISGHRSVSWYQQTPGQGLQFLFEYFSETQRNKGNFPGRFSGRQFSNSRSEMNVSTLELGDSALYLCASGRTSGDYEQYFGPGTRLTVT.

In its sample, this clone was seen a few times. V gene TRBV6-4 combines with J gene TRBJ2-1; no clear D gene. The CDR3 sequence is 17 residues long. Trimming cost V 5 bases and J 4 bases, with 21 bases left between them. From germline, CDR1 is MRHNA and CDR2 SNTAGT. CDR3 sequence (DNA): TGTGCCAGCAGTCCCCCCCCTTGGGCAGGAGTTTACAATGAGCAGTTCTTC. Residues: CASSPPPWAGVYNEQFF.

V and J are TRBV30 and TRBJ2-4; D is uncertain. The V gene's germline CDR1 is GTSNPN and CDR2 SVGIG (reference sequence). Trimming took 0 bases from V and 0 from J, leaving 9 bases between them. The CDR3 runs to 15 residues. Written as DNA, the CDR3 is TGTGCCTGGAGTGTCACAAACCTAGCCAAAAACATTCAGTACTTC. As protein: CAWSVTNLAKNIQYF.

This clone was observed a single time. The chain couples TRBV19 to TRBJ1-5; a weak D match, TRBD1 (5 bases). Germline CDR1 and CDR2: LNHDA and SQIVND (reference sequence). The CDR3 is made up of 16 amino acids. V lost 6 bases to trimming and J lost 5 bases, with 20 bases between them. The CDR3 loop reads CASRRGVGGFDQPQHF. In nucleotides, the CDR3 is TGTGCCAGTAGACGAGGGGTAGGAGGTTTTGATCAGCCCCAGCATTTT.

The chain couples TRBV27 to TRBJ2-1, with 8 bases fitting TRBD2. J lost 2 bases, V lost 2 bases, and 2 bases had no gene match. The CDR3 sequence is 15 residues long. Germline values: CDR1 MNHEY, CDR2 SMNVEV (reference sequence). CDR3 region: CASSLAGGAYNEQFF. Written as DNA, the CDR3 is TGTGCCAGCAGTTTAGCGGGGGGAGCCTACAATGAGCAGTTCTTC.

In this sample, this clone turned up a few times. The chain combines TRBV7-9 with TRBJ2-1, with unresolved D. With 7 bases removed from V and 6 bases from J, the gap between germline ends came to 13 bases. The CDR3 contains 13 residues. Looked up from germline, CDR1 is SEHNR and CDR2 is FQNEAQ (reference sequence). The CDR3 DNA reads TGTGCCAGCACCCTTCGTGGGGTCAATGAGCAGTTCTTC. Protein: CASTLRGVNEQFF.

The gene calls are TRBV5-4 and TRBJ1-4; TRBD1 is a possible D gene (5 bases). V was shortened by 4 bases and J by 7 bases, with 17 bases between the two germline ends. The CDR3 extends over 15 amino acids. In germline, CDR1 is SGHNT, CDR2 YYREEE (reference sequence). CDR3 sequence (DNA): TGTGCCAGCAGCCAAAAAGGGAGGGGTGGTGAAAAACTGTTTTTT. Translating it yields CASSQKGRGGEKLFF.

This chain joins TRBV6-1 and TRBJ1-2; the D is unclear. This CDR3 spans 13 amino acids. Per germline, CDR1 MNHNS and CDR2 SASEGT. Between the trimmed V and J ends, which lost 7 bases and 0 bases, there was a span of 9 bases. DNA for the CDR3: TGTGCCAGCACAGCGGGAGCTAACTATGGCTACACCTTC. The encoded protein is CASTAGANYGYTF.

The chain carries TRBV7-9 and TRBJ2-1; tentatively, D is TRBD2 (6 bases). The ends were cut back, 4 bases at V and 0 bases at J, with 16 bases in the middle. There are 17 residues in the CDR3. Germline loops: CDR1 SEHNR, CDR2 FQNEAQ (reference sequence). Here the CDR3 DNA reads TGTGCCAGCAGCTCCTTCGGGAGAAGGGGCTCCTACAATGAGCAGTTCTTC. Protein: CASSSFGRRGSYNEQFF.

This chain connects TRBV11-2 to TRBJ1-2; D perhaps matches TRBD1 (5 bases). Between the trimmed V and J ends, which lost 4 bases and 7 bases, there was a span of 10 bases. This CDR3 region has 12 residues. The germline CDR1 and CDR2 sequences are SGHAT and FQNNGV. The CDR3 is CASSSEGFGYTF. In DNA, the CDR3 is TGTGCCAGCAGCTCCGAGGGGTTTGGCTACACCTTC.

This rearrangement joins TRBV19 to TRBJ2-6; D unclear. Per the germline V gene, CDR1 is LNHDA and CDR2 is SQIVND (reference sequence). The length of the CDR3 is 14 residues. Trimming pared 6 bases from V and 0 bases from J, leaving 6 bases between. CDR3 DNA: TGTGCCAGTAGACAGTCCTCTGGGGCCAACGTCCTGACTTTC. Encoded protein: CASRQSSGANVLTF.

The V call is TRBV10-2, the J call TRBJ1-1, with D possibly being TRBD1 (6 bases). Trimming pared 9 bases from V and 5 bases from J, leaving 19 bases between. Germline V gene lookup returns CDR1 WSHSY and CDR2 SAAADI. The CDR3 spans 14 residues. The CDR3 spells CASKPAGAKTEAFF. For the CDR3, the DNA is TGCGCCAGTAAACCCGCGGGGGCGAAAACTGAAGCTTTCTTT.

Written as DNA, the CDR3 is TGTGCCAGTAGTAGACTCTCGGGACAGGGGGCTGAGGGCTACACCTTC. Translated, it gives CASSRLSGQGAEGYTF. This chain links TRBV19 with TRBJ1-2; 12 positions match TRBD1. V was pared by 4 bases and J by 8 bases, with 11 bases of the junction left unmatched. Germline loops: CDR1 LNHDA, CDR2 SQIVND (reference sequence). This CDR3 is 16 amino acids long.

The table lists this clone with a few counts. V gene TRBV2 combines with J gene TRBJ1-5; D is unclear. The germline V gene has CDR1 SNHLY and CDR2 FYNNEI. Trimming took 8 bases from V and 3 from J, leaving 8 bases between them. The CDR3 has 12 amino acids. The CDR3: CASDNTNQPQHF. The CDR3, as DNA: TGTGCCAGCGACAACACCAATCAGCCCCAGCATTTT.

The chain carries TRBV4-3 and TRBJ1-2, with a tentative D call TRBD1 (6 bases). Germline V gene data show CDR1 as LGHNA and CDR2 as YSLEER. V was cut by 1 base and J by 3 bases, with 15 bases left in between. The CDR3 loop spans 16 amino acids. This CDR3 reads CASSQGSGGQYYGYTF. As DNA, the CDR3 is TGCGCCAGCAGCCAAGGGTCGGGGGGGCAATACTATGGCTACACCTTC.

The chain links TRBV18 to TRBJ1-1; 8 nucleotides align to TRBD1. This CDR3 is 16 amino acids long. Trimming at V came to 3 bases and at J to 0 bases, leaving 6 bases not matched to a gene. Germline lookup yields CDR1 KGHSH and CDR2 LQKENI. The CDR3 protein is CASSPRDRSMNTEAFF. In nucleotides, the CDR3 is TGTGCCAGCTCACCTAGGGACAGGAGCATGAACACTGAAGCTTTCTTT.